This T cell receptor (beta chain) was documented in a study of cytomegalovirus exposure and HLA in healthy donors. Study summary: Genotyping of more than 300 donors showed that 80% to 85% belonged to the Caucasian-associated ancestry cluster.

Study-level findings and limits: Follow-up analysis found HLA locus-dependent TCR association rates, highest for DRB1 and lowest for HLA-C. Reportedly, cytomegalovirus status was diagnosed with high sensitivity and specificity.

The germline V gene encodes CDR1 SEHNR and CDR2 FQNEAQ (reference sequence). Trimming pared 0 bases from V and 0 bases from J, leaving 18 bases between. The CDR3 totals 19 residues. For this clone: Antigen unknown.

13 Jbeta primers and 60 Vbeta primers were used for the PCR. TCRdb keeps only in-frame clones here, not all; method: immunoSEQ multiplex PCR. The table has about 98,000 clones, roughly 80% seen once; the top ten hold approximately 16%. V usage is TRBV7-9 and J usage is TRBJ2-4; D is perhaps TRBD2 (6 bases). The receptor was derived from a man aged 60 to 75 in good health and CMV-seropositive. Sequenced: PBMCs. The CDR3 DNA reads as TGTGCCAGCAGCTTAGCGGGAACTAGCAGGGTCCTAGCCAAAAACATTCAGTACTTC. Its translation: CASSLAGTSRVLAKNIQYF.